These 18 T cell receptor beta chains were sequenced from one sample in a study of cytomegalovirus exposure and HLA in healthy donors. With 60 Vbeta and 13 Jbeta primers, the PCR was carried out. The repertoire was sequenced with immunoSEQ multiplex PCR; TCRdb's copy has only in-frame clones and lacks some. The sample records fewer than 150,000 clones, about 80% being singletons. Sequenced: PBMCs. The receptors were sampled from a man aged 35-49 years in good health and CMV-seropositive.

The chain has TRBV27 and TRBJ1-6; D is perhaps TRBD1 (6 bases). Germline V gene data show CDR1 as MNHEY and CDR2 as SMNVEV (reference sequence). The CDR3 runs to 16 residues. With 7 bases removed from V and 3 bases from J, the gap between germline ends came to 16 bases. The CDR3 region is CASTPGGGFYNSPLHF. CDR3 coding DNA: TGTGCCAGCACCCCAGGCGGGGGCTTCTATAATTCACCCCTCCACTTT.

The chain recombines TRBV7-8 with TRBJ2-5; 7 bases align to TRBD1. Per germline, CDR1 SGHVS and CDR2 FQNEAQ. The CDR3 consists of 13 residues. Trimming removed 5 bases from V and 4 bases from J; junction bases left unmatched: 4. This CDR3 reads CASSIRGRETQYF. In DNA form, the CDR3 reads TGTGCCAGCAGCATTAGGGGGCGAGAGACCCAGTACTTC.

The J gene is TRBJ2-1, the V gene TRBV19; the match to TRBD2 covers 10 bases. V trimming: 6 bases; J trimming: 5 bases; junction bases outside the gene matches: 7. Germline assignment: CDR1 LNHDA and CDR2 SQIVND (reference sequence). The CDR3 totals 15 residues. This CDR3 reads CASRSLAGVNNEQFF. CDR3 coding DNA: TGTGCCAGTAGAAGCCTAGCGGGAGTGAACAATGAGCAGTTCTTC. The full variable domain, completed using reference TRBV19 and TRBJ2-1, is DGGITQSPKYLFRKEGQNVTLSCEQNLNHDAMYWYRQDPGQGLRLIYYSQIVNDFQKGDIAEGYSVSREKKESFPLTVTSAQKNPTAFYLCASRSLAGVNNEQFFGPGTRLTVL.

The rearrangement uses TRBV4-3 and TRBJ2-2, with 13 bases that match TRBD2. CDR3 length equals 14 residues. After removal of 4 bases from V and 7 bases from J, the junction contained 0 bases not matched to a gene. Germline CDR1 reads LGHNA; CDR2 reads YSLEER. DNA of the CDR3: TGCGCCAGCAGCCGGACTAGCGGGGGCGGGGAGCTGTTTTTT. Translation gives CASSRTSGGGELFF.

There are a few counts of this clone. This chain joins TRBV5-4 and TRBJ2-2; 7 bases line up with TRBD1. The V gene end was trimmed by 5 bases and the J gene end by 1 base; junction bases not matched to a gene: 5. CDR3 length: 15 residues. Germline loops: CDR1 SGHNT, CDR2 YYREEE (reference sequence). The CDR3 here is CASSPGQRNTGELFF. In nucleotides, the CDR3 is TGTGCCAGCAGTCCGGGACAGCGGAACACCGGGGAGCTGTTTTTT.

This chain uses TRBV7-3 with TRBJ2-5; 9 bases agree with TRBD2. With 6 bases clipped from V and 4 bases from J, the junction kept 6 bases outside the gene matches. The CDR3 has 14 amino acids. Per the germline V gene, CDR1 is SGHTA and CDR2 is FQGTGA. The CDR3 reads CASRSDSGRETQYF. The CDR3 DNA reads as TGTGCCAGCAGGAGCGATAGCGGGAGAGAGACCCAGTACTTC.

This clone was seen only a few times. This chain uses TRBV4-1 with TRBJ2-5; 10 bases are a match to TRBD2. The CDR3 has 17 residues. V was pared by 4 bases and J by 5 bases, with 13 bases of the junction left unmatched. Looked up from germline, CDR1 is MGHRA and CDR2 is YSYEKL. CDR3 region: CASSPFPGTSVDETQYF. The CDR3 DNA reads TGCGCCAGCAGCCCTTTTCCCGGGACTAGCGTTGACGAGACCCAGTACTTC.

The chain is built from TRBV7-8 and TRBJ1-3, with 9 positions matching TRBD1. The CDR3 covers 19 residues. CDR1 is SGHVS, CDR2 FQNEAQ, per germline. J gave up 3 bases and V 3 bases, and 15 bases lay outside the gene matches. CDR3 DNA sequence: TGTGCCAGCAGCTTCGAACGAAAGGGGACAGGGAGTAGTGGAAACACCATATATTTT. Its protein is CASSFERKGTGSSGNTIYF. Drawing the rest from reference TRBV7-8 and TRBJ1-3, the complete variable domain is GAGVSQSPRYKVAKRGQDVALRCDPISGHVSLFWYQQALGQGPEFLTYFQNEAQLDKSGLPSDRFFAERPEGSVSTLKIQRTQQEDSAVYLCASSFERKGTGSSGNTIYFGEGSWLTVV.

This clone was seen once. J is TRBJ2-5 and V is TRBV6-5, with 7 bases aligning to TRBD2. The V and J ends lost 0 bases and 11 bases, in that order; junction bases with no gene match: 12. The CDR3 has 15 residues. Germline values: CDR1 MNHEY, CDR2 SVGAGI. The CDR3 loop reads CASSYSPTSHHEQYF. In nucleotides, the CDR3 is TGTGCCAGCAGTTACTCCCCGACTAGCCACCATGAGCAGTACTTC.

Remarks on this clone: One end of the junction does not line up with germline, which may come from a read error. The CDR3 reads CASPPLLDRGGNEQFF. The CDR3 DNA reads TGTGCCAGCCCACCTCTCTTGGACAGGGGCGGGAATGAGCAGTTCTTC. This chain links TRBV18 with TRBJ2-1; 9 bases fit TRBD1. Germline V gives CDR1 KGHSH, CDR2 LQKENI. The CDR3 has 16 amino acids.

The V gene is TRBV6-1, the J gene TRBJ2-7, with D perhaps matching TRBD1 (6 bases). Germline V gene lookup returns CDR1 MNHNS and CDR2 SASEGT. CDR3 size: 13 residues. V gave up 7 bases and J gave up 3 bases, with 13 bases separating them. The CDR3 loop reads CASILGTIYEQYF. For the CDR3, the DNA is TGTGCCAGCATCTTAGGGACAATCTACGAGCAGTACTTC.

The chain is built from TRBV11-2 and TRBJ2-5, with 8 nucleotides matching TRBD1. Germline V gene data show CDR1 as SGHAT and CDR2 as FQNNGV. With V trimmed by 1 base and J by 3 bases, 1 base remained unmatched. This CDR3 spans 14 amino acids. The CDR3 protein is CASSLVDREETQYF. CDR3 sequence (DNA): TGTGCCAGCAGCTTAGTGGACAGGGAAGAGACCCAGTACTTC.

The chain is built from TRBV19 and TRBJ2-5, with 9 bases aligning to TRBD1. The germline gives CDR1 LNHDA, CDR2 SQIVND (reference sequence). Trimming at V came to 1 base and at J to 5 bases, leaving 5 bases not matched to a gene. This CDR3 region has 15 residues. The DNA for the CDR3 is TGTGCCAGTAGTATAGGACAGGGGGATGCGGAGACCCAGTACTTC. The encoded protein is CASSIGQGDAETQYF.

Note on this clone: The junction and the germline gene differ at one end; a read error may be behind it. CDR3 sequence (DNA): TGTGCCTGGAGTGTAATGGAGTTTTTAGTCTCCTTT. This gives the protein CAWSVMEFLVSF. The J gene is TRBJ1-1, the V gene TRBV30; D unresolved. Germline V gives CDR1 GTSNPN, CDR2 SVGIG (reference sequence). CDR3 size: 12 residues.

V and J are TRBV25-1 and TRBJ2-7, with 12 bases lining up with TRBD1. Per germline, CDR1 MGHDK and CDR2 SYGVNS. The CDR3 has 15 amino acids. The ends lost 3 bases at V and 1 base at J; junction bases unmatched: 1. Here the CDR3 DNA reads TGTGCCAGCAGTGAGGGACAGGGGGCTTCCTACGAGCAGTACTTC. Amino acid sequence: CASSEGQGASYEQYF.

The chain combines TRBV29-1 with TRBJ1-1; 9 bases match TRBD1. V was clipped by 7 bases and J by 4 bases; unmatched bases: 13. Germline lookup yields CDR1 SQVTM and CDR2 ANQGSEA. This CDR3 contains 15 residues. The CDR3 is CSATGQGGGTTEAFF. The CDR3 DNA is TGCAGCGCGACGGGACAGGGCGGCGGGACCACTGAAGCTTTCTTT.

The CDR3: CASSKGPGRAYEQYF. The CDR3 nucleotides are TGTGCCAGCAGCAAGGGGCCCGGGAGGGCGTACGAGCAGTACTTC. V and J are TRBV27 and TRBJ2-5, with 8 bases matching TRBD2. The tail of the sequence fits TRBJ2-7 better, so the J call may be wrong. The CDR3 is 15 amino acids. Per the germline V gene, CDR1 is MNHEY and CDR2 is SMNVEV (reference sequence).

The rearrangement joins TRBV27 to TRBJ2-5; TRBD1 might be the D (6 bases). V lost 2 bases and J 8 bases, leaving 15 bases between the germline ends. CDR3 length equals 14 residues. Germline V gives CDR1 MNHEY, CDR2 SMNVEV (reference sequence). CDR3 nucleotides: TGTGCCAGCAGTTTAATCCGCAGGGGCGAAACCCAGTACTTC. This sequence encodes CASSLIRRGETQYF.